This T cell receptor beta chain was obtained from a study of blood T cells in healthy people across ages. With a J-beta primer mix and a sample-barcoded 5' primer, a second PCR ran about 7 to 11 cycles. All samples yielded 2.5 million or more CDR3-containing paired-end reads. TCRdb re-called the 5' RACE reads with MiXCR, one entry per CDR3 protein. In the table there are about 640,000 distinct CDR3 sequences, approximately 30% of which are singletons. Germline assignment: CDR1 SGHRS and CDR2 YFSETQ. This CDR3 has 11 residues. This clonotype appeared a few times. The junction departs from germline at one end; a sequencing error may be responsible.

Sequenced: blood. The sequence was collected from a woman aged 80 or older in good health. The chain couples TRBV5-1 to TRBJ2-5; D ambiguous. Here the CDR3 reads CVSSFKETQYF. CDR3 DNA sequence: TGCGTCAGCAGCTTTAAAGAGACCCAGTACTTC. Full variable domain (missing parts from reference TRBV5-1 and TRBJ2-5): KAGVTQTPRYLIKTRGQQVTLSCSPISGHRSVSWYQQTPGQGLQFLFEYFSETQRNKGNFPGRFSGRQFSNSRSEMNVSTLELGDSALYLCVSSFKETQYFGPGTRLLVL.